This T cell receptor beta chain was sequenced during a study of blood T cell repertoires in COVID-19 (TCRdb year 2020). At the level of the whole study: The collaborator samples originated in the United States, Italy and Spain and spanned the acute and convalescent phases of COVID-19. The material from the prospective study consisted of cDNA or gDNA derived from T cells, B-cell-depleted T cells, or PBMCs. Deeply sampled blood TCRbeta repertoires from subjects exposed to, actively infected with, or recovered from COVID-19 were included in the dataset. A freely available public database, intended as a resource for researchers studying the immune response to SARS-CoV-2, is where the repertoires were released. Samples came from the ongoing ImmuneRACE study (first 160 participants) plus 1,254 subjects from 6 global collaborators. Sample metadata almost always included a de-identified subject ID, COVID-19 status, age in years and sex. Where available, HLA class I and class II types were taken from metadata supplied by the sample provider and were not determined by assay-based typing.

Regarding this clone: It lacks a known antigen. Per-base quality was not reported, and no clone a single base away is much larger than it.

TCRbeta CDR3 regions were amplified from genomic DNA using the immunoSEQ Assay, a bias-controlled multiplex PCR. In the authors' own workflow: The number of nucleated cells in each sample was estimated from the amplification of reference gene primers within the assay. Sequence reads were collapsed and filtered to measure the absolute abundance of every unique TCRbeta CDR3 rearrangement. For each sample, productive Simpson clonality was calculated as the square root of Simpson's diversity index across productive rearrangements. Sourced from immuneACCESS, this table was stored by TCRdb with only in-frame sequences that have V and J called. A share of the clones is absent; for the studies checked, an unresolved V gene accounts for under half, and the remainder has no known explanation. The V and J calls and clone size are taken from that table; D and trimming were inferred from the DNA. The sample data list just under 45,000 clones, and around nine tenths of these were observed just once. The top ten hold 3.9% of the sample.

Overall study results and their limits: How much clinical and demographic metadata was included differed by source and by participant, and the metadata was provided uncurated.

CDR1 is given as SGHRS and CDR2 as YFSETQ, both from the germline V gene. V loses 4 bases of germline sequence and J loses 2 bases, and the interval between the two ends is 10 bases. The CDR3 numbers 15 residues from cysteine through phenylalanine. The only DNA kept is the CDR3, 45 bases in frame from the first base. At one collaborating source in Seattle, patients were enrolled during active infection and were followed longitudinally through the course of disease. Whole blood was collected in K2EDTA tubes by collaborating institutions according to the institutions' own protocols. For TCRbeta analysis, collaborators shipped samples as frozen whole blood, isolated PBMCs, or DNA extracted from either of those sample types.

This TCR was sampled from a man aged 35 to 55 with COVID-19, enrolled during active disease. Sample: peripheral blood. The chain is encoded by TRBV5-1 joined to TRBJ2-6; TRBD2 could be the D gene, as 6 bases match. The DNA is as follows: TGCGCCAGCAGCGTCGGGGGTACTGGGGCCAACGTCCTGACTTTC. It is translated as CASSVGGTGANVLTF.